Presented here are 13 T cell receptor beta chains from one specimen sequenced in a study of blood T cell repertoires in COVID-19. Clones were sequenced by immunoSEQ multiplex PCR, and TCRdb holds only the in-frame ones, with some missing. The sample shows roughly 500,000 clones, 88% of them seen only once. The specimen was PBMCs or T cells enriched from blood (not recorded which). The receptor source for this set is a woman aged 55-75 years who had recovered from COVID-19.

This clone was recorded only once. The chain combines TRBV20-1 with TRBJ2-2, with D unclear. CDR1 and CDR2 from the germline V gene are DFQATT and SNEGSKA (reference sequence). This CDR3 region has 11 residues. Trimming shortened V by 6 bases and J by 4 bases, and 6 bases separated the two germline ends. The DNA of the CDR3 is TGCAGTGCCCCCAGCACCGGGGAGCTGTTTTTT. Its translation is CSAPSTGELFF.

In this sample, this clone turned up a few times. This rearrangement joins TRBV11-2 to TRBJ1-6, with 11 bases lining up with TRBD1. Losses at the gene ends were 5 bases for V and 1 base for J; bases not matched to a gene: 4. The CDR3 runs 17 residues. Germline CDR1 SGHAT, CDR2 FQNNGV. CDR3 in DNA: TGTGCCAGCAGCAGGACAGGGGGCCGATCCTATAATTCACCCCTCCACTTT. The encoded protein is CASSRTGGRSYNSPLHF.

The gene calls are TRBV14 and TRBJ1-6, with no clear D. Germline CDR1 and CDR2: SGHDN and FVKESK. The CDR3 is made up of 16 amino acids. Deletions cut 0 bases from V and 1 base from J, with 7 bases between. DNA of the CDR3: TGTGCCAGCAGCCAAGAAACGGGGTCCTATAATTCACCCCTCCACTTT. It is translated as CASSQETGSYNSPLHF.

The chain recombines TRBV7-2 with TRBJ1-2; TRBD1 is a possible D gene (5 bases). Trimming shortened V by 4 bases and J by 5 bases, and 8 bases separated the two germline ends. Germline CDR1 reads SGHTA; CDR2 reads FQGNSA. The CDR3 extends over 12 amino acids. The CDR3 DNA is TGTGCCAGCAGCTGGCAGGGATATGGCTACACCTTC. The encoded protein is CASSWQGYGYTF.

This clone occurred a few times. The chain couples TRBV28 to TRBJ1-1; 7 positions agree with TRBD1. Germline CDR1 is MDHEN and CDR2 is SYDVKM. The CDR3 is 12 residues long. The trim removed 2 bases at V and 11 bases at J, leaving 5 bases unmatched. The CDR3 is CASSLGTVDAFF. The CDR3 nucleotides read TGTGCCAGCAGTTTAGGGACAGTCGACGCTTTCTTT.

The chain has TRBV2 and TRBJ2-5; D remains ambiguous. The CDR3 is 13 residues long. Between the trimmed V and J ends, which lost 0 bases and 5 bases, there was a span of 7 bases. CDR1 is SNHLY, CDR2 FYNNEI, per germline. The CDR3 region has the DNA TGTGCCAGCAGTGAAGCCCCCAGGGAGACCCAGTACTTC. It codes for CASSEAPRETQYF.

The chain recombines TRBV3-1 (or the pseudogene TRBV3-2) with TRBJ1-1; D might be TRBD1 (5 bases). CDR1 is LGHDT and CDR2 is YNNKEL in the germline V gene (reference sequence). This CDR3 has 15 residues. The V end lost 4 bases, the J end lost 6 bases, and 18 bases lay between the germline ends. The CDR3 is CASSLRGEGGAEAFF. The CDR3 nucleotides are TGTGCCAGCAGCCTCCGAGGGGAGGGAGGGGCTGAAGCTTTCTTT.

The genes are TRBV6-5 and TRBJ2-2; TRBD1 aligns across 7 bases. The CDR3 spans 15 residues. V lost 7 bases and J lost 4; bases outside the gene matches: 9. The germline V gene encodes CDR1 MNHEY and CDR2 SVGAGI. The CDR3 loop is CASTTIGTATGELFF. In DNA form, the CDR3 reads TGTGCCAGCACCACGATCGGGACAGCCACCGGGGAGCTGTTTTTT.

The gene calls are TRBV9 and TRBJ1-1; weak D call: TRBD1 (6 bases). Germline V gene sequence: CDR1 SGDLS, CDR2 YYNGEE. Trimming took off 6 bases at V and 1 base at J, with 19 bases between the two ends. This CDR3 has 16 amino acids. The chain's CDR3 is CASTAGARKRNTEAFF. CDR3 DNA: TGTGCCAGCACAGCAGGGGCGAGGAAACGGAACACTGAAGCTTTCTTT.

V usage is TRBV9 and J usage is TRBJ2-7; 7 nucleotides line up with TRBD1. CDR3 length equals 15 residues. J gave up 3 bases and V 0 bases, and 6 bases lay outside the gene matches. Per germline, CDR1 SGDLS and CDR2 YYNGEE. The CDR3 loop reads CASSVGGTAYYEQYF. Written as DNA, the CDR3 is TGTGCCAGCAGCGTAGGGGGGACAGCATACTACGAGCAGTACTTC.

In this sample, this clone turned up a few times. As DNA, the CDR3 is TGTGCCAGCAGCTCGACAGCCCCTAATCAGCCCCAGCATTTT. This encodes CASSSTAPNQPQHF. The chain combines TRBV6-5 with TRBJ1-5; maybe TRBD1 (5 bases). This CDR3 contains 14 residues. Per germline, CDR1 MNHEY and CDR2 SVGAGI. Between the trimmed V and J ends, which lost 6 bases and 4 bases, there was a span of 13 bases.

This chain links TRBV12-5 with TRBJ1-6; TRBD1 might be the D (5 bases). The germline V gene has CDR1 LGHNT and CDR2 FRNRAP. Trimming removed 0 bases from V and 0 bases from J, with 9 bases in between. The CDR3 extends over 17 amino acids. Here the CDR3 reads CASGLVQASSYNSPLHF. The CDR3 DNA reads TGTGCTAGTGGTTTGGTACAGGCTAGCTCCTATAATTCACCCCTCCACTTT.

The V call is TRBV6-5, the J call TRBJ1-4; maybe TRBD1 (5 bases). In germline, CDR1 is MNHEY, CDR2 SVGAGI. The V and J ends lost 6 bases and 5 bases respectively, with 10 bases between them. CDR3 length: 13 amino acids. CDR3 region: CASRWGGNEKLFF. The DNA of the CDR3 is TGTGCCAGCAGATGGGGGGGAAATGAAAAACTGTTTTTT.